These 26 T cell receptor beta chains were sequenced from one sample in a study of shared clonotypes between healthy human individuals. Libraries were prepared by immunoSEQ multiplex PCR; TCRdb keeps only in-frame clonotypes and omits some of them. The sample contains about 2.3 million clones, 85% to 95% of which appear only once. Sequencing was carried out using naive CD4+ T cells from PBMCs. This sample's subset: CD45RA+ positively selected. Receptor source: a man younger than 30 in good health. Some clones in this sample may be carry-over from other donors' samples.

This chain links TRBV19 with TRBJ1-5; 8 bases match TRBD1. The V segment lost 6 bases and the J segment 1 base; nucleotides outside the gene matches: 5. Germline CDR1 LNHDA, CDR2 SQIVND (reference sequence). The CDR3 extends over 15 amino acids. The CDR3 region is CASRAGGSSNQPQHF. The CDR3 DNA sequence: TGTGCCAGTAGGGCAGGGGGCTCGAGCAATCAGCCCCAGCATTTT.

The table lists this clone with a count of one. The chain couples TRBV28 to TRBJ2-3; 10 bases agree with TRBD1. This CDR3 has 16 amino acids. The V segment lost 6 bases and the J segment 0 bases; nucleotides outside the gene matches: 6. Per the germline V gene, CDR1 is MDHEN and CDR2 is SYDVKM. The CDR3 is CASRAGGQGSTDTQYF. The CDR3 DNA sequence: TGTGCCAGCAGAGCCGGGGGACAGGGGAGCACAGATACGCAGTATTTT. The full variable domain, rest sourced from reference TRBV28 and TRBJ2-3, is DVKVTQSSRYLVKRTGEKVFLECVQDMDHENMFWYRQDPGLGLRLIYFSYDVKMKEKGDIPEGYSVSREKKERFSLILESASTNQTSMYLCASRAGGQGSTDTQYFGPGTRLTVL.

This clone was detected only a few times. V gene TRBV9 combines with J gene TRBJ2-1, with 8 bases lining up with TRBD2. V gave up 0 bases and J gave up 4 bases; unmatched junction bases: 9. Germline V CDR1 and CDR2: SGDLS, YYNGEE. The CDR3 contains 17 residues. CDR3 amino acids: CASSVAPQGLVYNEQFF. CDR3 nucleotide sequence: TGTGCCAGCAGCGTAGCGCCCCAGGGACTAGTGTACAATGAGCAGTTCTTC. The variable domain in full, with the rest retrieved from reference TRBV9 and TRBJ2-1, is DSGVTQTPKHLITATGQRVTLRCSPRSGDLSVYWYQQSLDQGLQFLIQYYNGEERAKGNILERFSAQQFPDLHSELNLSSLELGDSALYFCASSVAPQGLVYNEQFFGPGTRLTVL.

The CDR3 spells CASSGPEQYF. The CDR3 DNA sequence: TGTGCCAGTAGCGGGCCGGAGCAGTACTTC. The V gene is TRBV6-6, the J gene TRBJ2-5; 7 bases line up with TRBD2. V lost 9 bases to trimming and J lost 11 bases; unmatched junction nucleotides: 6. Germline CDR1 reads MNHNY; CDR2 reads SVGAGI (reference sequence). The CDR3 consists of 10 residues.

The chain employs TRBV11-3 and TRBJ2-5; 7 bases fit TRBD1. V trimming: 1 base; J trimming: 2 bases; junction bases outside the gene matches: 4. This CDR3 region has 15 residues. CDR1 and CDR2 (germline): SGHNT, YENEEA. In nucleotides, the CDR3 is TGTGCCAGCAGCTTAGGGTCAGGGGGACAAGAGACCCAGTACTTC. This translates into CASSLGSGGQETQYF.

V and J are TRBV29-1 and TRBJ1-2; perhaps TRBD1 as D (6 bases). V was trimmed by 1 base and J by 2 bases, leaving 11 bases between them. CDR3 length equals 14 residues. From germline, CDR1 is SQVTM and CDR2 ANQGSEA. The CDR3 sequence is CSVEVGQGNYGYTF. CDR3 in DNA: TGCAGCGTTGAAGTCGGTCAGGGGAACTATGGCTACACCTTC. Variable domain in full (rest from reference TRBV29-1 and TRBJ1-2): SAVISQKPSRDICQRGTSLTIQCQVDSQVTMMFWYRQQPGQSLTLIATANQGSEATYESGFVIDKFPISRPNLTFSTLTVSNMSPEDSSIYLCSVEVGQGNYGYTFGSGTRLTVV.

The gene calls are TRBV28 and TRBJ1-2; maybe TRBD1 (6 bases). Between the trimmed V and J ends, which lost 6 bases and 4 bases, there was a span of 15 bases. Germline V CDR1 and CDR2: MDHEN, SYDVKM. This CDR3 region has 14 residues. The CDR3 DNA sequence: TGTGCCAGCAGGACAGGAGCTTCTGCCTATGGCTACACCTTC. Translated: CASRTGASAYGYTF.

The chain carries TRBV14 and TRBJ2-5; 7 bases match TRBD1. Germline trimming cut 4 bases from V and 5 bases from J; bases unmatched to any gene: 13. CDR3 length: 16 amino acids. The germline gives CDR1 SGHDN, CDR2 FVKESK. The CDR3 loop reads CASSPSPQGFRETQYF. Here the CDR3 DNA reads TGTGCCAGCAGCCCGAGCCCACAGGGGTTCAGGGAGACCCAGTACTTC.

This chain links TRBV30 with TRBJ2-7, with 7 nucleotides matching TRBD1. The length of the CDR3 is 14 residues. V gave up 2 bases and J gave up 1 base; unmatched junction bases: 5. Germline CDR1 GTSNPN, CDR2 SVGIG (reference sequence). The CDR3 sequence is CAWSRGTASYEQYF. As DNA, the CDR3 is TGTGCCTGGAGTAGAGGGACAGCATCCTACGAGCAGTACTTC.

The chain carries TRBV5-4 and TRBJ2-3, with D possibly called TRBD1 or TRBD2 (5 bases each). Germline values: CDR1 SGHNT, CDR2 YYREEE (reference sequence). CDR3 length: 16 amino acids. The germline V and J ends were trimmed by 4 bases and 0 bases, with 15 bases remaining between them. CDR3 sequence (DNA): TGTGCCAGCAGCAATTCCGGGACGGGTAGCACAGATACGCAGTATTTT. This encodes CASSNSGTGSTDTQYF.

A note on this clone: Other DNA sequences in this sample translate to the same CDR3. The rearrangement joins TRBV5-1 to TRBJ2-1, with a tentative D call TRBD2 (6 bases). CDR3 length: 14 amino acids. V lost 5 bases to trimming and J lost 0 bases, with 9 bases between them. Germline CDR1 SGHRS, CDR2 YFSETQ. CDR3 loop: CASRPGSSYNEQFF. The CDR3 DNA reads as TGCGCCAGCAGACCCGGGAGCTCCTACAATGAGCAGTTCTTC.

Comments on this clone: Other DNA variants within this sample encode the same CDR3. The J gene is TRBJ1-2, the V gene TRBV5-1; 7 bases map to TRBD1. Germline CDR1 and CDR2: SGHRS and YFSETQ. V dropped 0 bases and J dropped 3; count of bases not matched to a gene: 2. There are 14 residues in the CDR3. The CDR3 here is CASSLGQGDYGYTF. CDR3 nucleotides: TGCGCCAGCAGCTTGGGACAGGGTGACTATGGCTACACCTTC.

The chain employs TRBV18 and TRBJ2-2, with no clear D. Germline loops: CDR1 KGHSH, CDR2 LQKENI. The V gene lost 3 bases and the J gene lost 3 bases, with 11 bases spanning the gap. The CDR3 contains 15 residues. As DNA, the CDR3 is TGTGCCAGCTCACCCAGCCGGGTCTACACCGGGGAGCTGTTTTTT. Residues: CASSPSRVYTGELFF.

Here the CDR3 DNA reads TGTGCCAGCAATCAGGCAGGGGGTAACAATGAGCAGTTCTTC. Protein: CASNQAGGNNEQFF. The V and J genes are TRBV6-1 and TRBJ2-1; 7 nucleotides line up with TRBD1. Germline V gene data show CDR1 as MNHNS and CDR2 as SASEGT. This CDR3 contains 14 residues. The V and J ends lost 7 bases and 5 bases, in that order; junction bases with no gene match: 8.

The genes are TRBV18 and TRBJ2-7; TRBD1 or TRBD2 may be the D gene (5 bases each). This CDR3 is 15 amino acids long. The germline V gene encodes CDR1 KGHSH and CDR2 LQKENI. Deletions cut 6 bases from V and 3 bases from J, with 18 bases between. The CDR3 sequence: CASSPGTATFYEQYF. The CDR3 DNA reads TGTGCCAGCTCGCCTGGGACGGCTACCTTCTACGAGCAGTACTTC.

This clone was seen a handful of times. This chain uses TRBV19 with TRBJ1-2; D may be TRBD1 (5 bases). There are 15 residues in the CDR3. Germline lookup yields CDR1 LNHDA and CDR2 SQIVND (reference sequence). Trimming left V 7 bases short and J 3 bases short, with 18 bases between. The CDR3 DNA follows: TGTGCCAGTAACTCACTGGGGCAGCTGGACTATGGCTACACCTTC. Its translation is CASNSLGQLDYGYTF.

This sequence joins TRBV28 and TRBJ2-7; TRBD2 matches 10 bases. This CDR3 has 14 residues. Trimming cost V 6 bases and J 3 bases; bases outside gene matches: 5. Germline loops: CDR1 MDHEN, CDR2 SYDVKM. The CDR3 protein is CASRASGSIYEQYF. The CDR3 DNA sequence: TGTGCCAGCAGGGCTAGCGGGAGTATCTACGAGCAGTACTTC.

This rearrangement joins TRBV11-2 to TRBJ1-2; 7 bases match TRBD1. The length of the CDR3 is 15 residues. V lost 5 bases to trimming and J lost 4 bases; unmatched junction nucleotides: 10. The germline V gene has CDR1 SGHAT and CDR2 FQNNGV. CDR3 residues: CASSQTGRGSYGYTF. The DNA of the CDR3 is TGTGCCAGCAGCCAGACAGGGAGGGGCAGCTATGGCTACACCTTC.

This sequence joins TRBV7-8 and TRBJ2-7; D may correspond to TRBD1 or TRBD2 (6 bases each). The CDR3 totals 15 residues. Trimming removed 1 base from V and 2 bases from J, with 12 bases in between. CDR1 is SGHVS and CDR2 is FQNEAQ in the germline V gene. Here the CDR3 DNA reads TGTGCCAGCAGCTTAGGGCGGGACATACCCTACGAGCAGTACTTC. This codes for CASSLGRDIPYEQYF.

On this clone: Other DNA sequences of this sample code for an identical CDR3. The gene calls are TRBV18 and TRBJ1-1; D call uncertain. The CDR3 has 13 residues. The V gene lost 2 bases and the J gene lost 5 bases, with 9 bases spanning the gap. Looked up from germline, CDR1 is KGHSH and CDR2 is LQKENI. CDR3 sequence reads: CASSPSGVTEAFF. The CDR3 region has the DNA TGTGCCAGCTCACCAAGCGGGGTTACTGAAGCTTTCTTT.

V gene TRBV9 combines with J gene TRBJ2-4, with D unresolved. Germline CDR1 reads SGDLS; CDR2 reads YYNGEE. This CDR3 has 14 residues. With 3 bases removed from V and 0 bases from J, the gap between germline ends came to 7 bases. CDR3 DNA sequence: TGTGCCAGCAGCGGCGGTCTAGCCAAAAACATTCAGTACTTC. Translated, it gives CASSGGLAKNIQYF.

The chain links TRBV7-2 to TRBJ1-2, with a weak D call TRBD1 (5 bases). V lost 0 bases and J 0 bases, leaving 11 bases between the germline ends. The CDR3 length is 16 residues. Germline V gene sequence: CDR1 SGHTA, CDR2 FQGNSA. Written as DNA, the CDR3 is TGTGCCAGCAGCTTAGCGCGGGGCTACGCTAACTATGGCTACACCTTC. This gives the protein CASSLARGYANYGYTF.

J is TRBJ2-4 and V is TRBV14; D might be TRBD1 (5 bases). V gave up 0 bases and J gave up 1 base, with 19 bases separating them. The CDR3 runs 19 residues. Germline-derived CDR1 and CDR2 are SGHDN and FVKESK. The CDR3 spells CASSQDYLIGDGAKNIQYF. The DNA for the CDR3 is TGTGCCAGCAGCCAAGATTACCTAATAGGGGATGGGGCCAAAAACATTCAGTACTTC.

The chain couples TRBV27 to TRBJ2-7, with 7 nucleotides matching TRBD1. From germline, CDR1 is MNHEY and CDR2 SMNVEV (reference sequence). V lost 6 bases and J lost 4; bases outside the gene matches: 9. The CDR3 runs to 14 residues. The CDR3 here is CASRRQQGMYEQYF. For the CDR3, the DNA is TGTGCCAGCAGGCGTCAACAGGGGATGTACGAGCAGTACTTC.

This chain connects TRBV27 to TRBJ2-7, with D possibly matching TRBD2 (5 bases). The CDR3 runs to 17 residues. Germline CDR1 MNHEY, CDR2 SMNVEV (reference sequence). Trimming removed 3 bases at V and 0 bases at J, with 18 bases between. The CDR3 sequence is CASSFEGSRRSSYEQYF. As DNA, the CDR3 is TGTGCCAGCAGTTTTGAAGGGAGCCGGCGGAGCTCCTACGAGCAGTACTTC.

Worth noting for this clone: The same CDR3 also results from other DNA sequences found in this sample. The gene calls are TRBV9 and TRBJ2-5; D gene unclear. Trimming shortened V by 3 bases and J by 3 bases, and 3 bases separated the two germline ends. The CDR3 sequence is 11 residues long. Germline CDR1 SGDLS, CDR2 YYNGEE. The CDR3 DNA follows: TGTGCCAGCAGCGCCGAAGAGACCCAGTACTTC. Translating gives CASSAEETQYF.